This T cell receptor beta chain was captured in a study of blood T cell repertoires in COVID-19. Only in-frame clones appear in the TCRdb table, and some are missing; sequencing was by immunoSEQ multiplex PCR. The table has tens of thousands of clones, around 90% seen once. V shed 10 bases, J shed 4 bases, and the junction held 4 bases outside the gene matches. Germline CDR1 is MNHEY and CDR2 is SVGAGI. There are 12 residues in the CDR3. This clone has a handful of counts. The source is a man in his sixties or seventies with acute or convalescent COVID-19. Source material: peripheral blood. The chain is built from TRBV6-5 and TRBJ1-2; 9 bases map to TRBD1. In nucleotides, the CDR3 is TGTGCCACCCAGACAGGGGGCTATGGCTACACCTTC. It is translated as CATQTGGYGYTF.